This T cell receptor beta chain was sequenced in a study of blood T cell repertoires in COVID-19. For the study at large: The United States, Italy and Spain were the sources of the acute and convalescent COVID-19 samples.

The study drew participants aged 18 to 89 years from roughly 25 US areas. The study counted Cohort 3 donors as recovered given two negative PCRs, clearance, or symptom resolution. Germline CDR1 is MNHEY and CDR2 is SVGAGI. Germline trimming cut 5 bases from V and 7 bases from J; bases unmatched to any gene: 7. The CDR3 contains 13 residues. Authors' processing steps: For nucleated cells, counts were estimated from reference gene primer amplification. Produced via immunoSEQ multiplex PCR; TCRdb's table is partial and in-frame only. The DNA was the basis for D and trimming; V, J and clone size are from that table. Among 170,000 or so clones listed, 70% to 85% were seen once.

This TCR was sampled from a woman aged 45-65 years who had recovered from COVID-19. Sequenced: PBMCs or T cells enriched from blood (not recorded which). This rearrangement joins TRBV6-5 to TRBJ1-2; 7 bases match TRBD1. CDR3 DNA: TGTGCCAGCAGTCTAGTGTCAGGGGGTGGCTACACCTTC. Translated: CASSLVSGGGYTF.